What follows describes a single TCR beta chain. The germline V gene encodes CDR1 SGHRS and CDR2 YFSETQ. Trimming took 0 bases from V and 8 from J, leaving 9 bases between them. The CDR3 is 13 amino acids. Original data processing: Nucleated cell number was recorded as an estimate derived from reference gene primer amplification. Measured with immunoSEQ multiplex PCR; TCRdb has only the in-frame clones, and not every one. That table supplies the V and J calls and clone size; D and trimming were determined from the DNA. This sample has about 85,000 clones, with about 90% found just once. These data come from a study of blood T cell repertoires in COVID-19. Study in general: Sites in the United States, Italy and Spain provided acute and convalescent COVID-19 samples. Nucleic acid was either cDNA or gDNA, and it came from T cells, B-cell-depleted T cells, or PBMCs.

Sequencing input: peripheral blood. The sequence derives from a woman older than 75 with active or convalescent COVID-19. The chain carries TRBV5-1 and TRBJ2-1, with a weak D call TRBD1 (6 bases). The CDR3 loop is CASSLARTDEQFF. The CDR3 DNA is TGCGCCAGCAGCTTGGCCCGGACAGATGAGCAGTTCTTC.